A selection of T cell receptor beta chains follows, all from one sample in a study of T cells in localized non-small cell lung cancer. The method was immunoSEQ multiplex PCR; TCRdb's version includes in-frame clones alone and lacks a portion of them. This sample has 30,000 to 45,000 clones; 87% occur once, and the top ten carry about 7.2%. Sequencing was performed on peripheral blood, taken before any cancer treatment. Receptors were obtained from a woman aged 35-75 years with stage I lung adenocarcinoma. The CDR3 runs from the conserved cysteine through the conserved F or W. The D gene is left open where the match is weak. For some rows the clone size is stated as once, few or many, or as a class when expanded; others skip it.

j_gene: TRBJ2-3; d_gene: .; abundance: .; v_gene: TRBV28; CDR3nt: TGTGCCAGCAGTTTCGGGACTCGAGGTGGGACGCAGTATTTT; CDR3aa: CASSFGTRGGTQYF
j_gene: TRBJ1-5; d_gene: .; abundance: .; v_gene: TRBV11-3; CDR3nt: TGTGCCAGCAGACCATTTTTACCAGGGTCAAGCAATCAGCCCCAGCATTTT; CDR3aa: CASRPFLPGSSNQPQHF
j_gene: TRBJ1-1; d_gene: TRBD1; abundance: few; v_gene: TRBV18; CDR3nt: TGTGCCAGCTCACAACGGACAGGAGGGAACACTGAAGCTTTCTTT; CDR3aa: CASSQRTGGNTEAFF
j_gene: TRBJ2-1; d_gene: TRBD1; abundance: once; v_gene: TRBV25-1; CDR3nt: TGTGCCAGCAGCCCTCACCCCCGGGACAGTCATCACAATGAGCAGTTCTTC; CDR3aa: CASSPHPRDSHHNEQFF
j_gene: TRBJ2-3; d_gene: .; abundance: .; v_gene: TRBV5-1; CDR3nt: TGCGCCAGCAGCTTGGGGGCCCCAGGTACGCAGTATTTT; CDR3aa: CASSLGAPGTQYF
j_gene: TRBJ2-7; d_gene: .; abundance: .; v_gene: TRBV5-1; CDR3nt: TGCGCCAGCAGCTTGGGGGGTATTTACGAGCAGTACTTC; CDR3aa: CASSLGGIYEQYF
j_gene: TRBJ1-1; d_gene: .; abundance: .; v_gene: TRBV5-1; CDR3nt: TGCGCCAGCAGCTTGGGAGTAGAGAACACTGAAGCTTTCTTT; CDR3aa: CASSLGVENTEAFF
j_gene: TRBJ2-2; d_gene: .; abundance: .; v_gene: TRBV7-3; CDR3nt: TGTGCCAGCAGCTTATCACGGTCGACCTCGAACACCGGGGAGCTGTTTTTT; CDR3aa: CASSLSRSTSNTGELFF
j_gene: TRBJ2-5; d_gene: .; abundance: .; v_gene: TRBV18; CDR3nt: TGTGCCAGCTCACCCCAAGAAGAGACCCAGTACTTC; CDR3aa: CASSPQEETQYF
j_gene: TRBJ1-2; d_gene: TRBD1; abundance: .; v_gene: TRBV28; CDR3nt: TGTGCCAGCAGCTTACCCAGGGGGCCGCTGGCCTTC; CDR3aa: CASSLPRGPLAF
j_gene: TRBJ2-1; d_gene: TRBD2; abundance: once; v_gene: TRBV5-1; CDR3nt: TGCGCCAGCAGCTCGGGAGGGGTTTACTCCTACAATGAGCAGTTCTTC; CDR3aa: CASSSGGVYSYNEQFF
j_gene: TRBJ1-2; d_gene: TRBD1; abundance: .; v_gene: TRBV28; CDR3nt: TGTGCCAGCAGTTTACGACAGGGGGCGGTGTCTGGCTACACCTTC; CDR3aa: CASSLRQGAVSGYTF
j_gene: TRBJ2-7; d_gene: .; abundance: once; v_gene: TRBV7-9; CDR3nt: TGTGCCAGCAGCCTCCCCGACAGTTACGAGCAGTACTTC; CDR3aa: CASSLPDSYEQYF
j_gene: TRBJ1-5; d_gene: TRBD1; abundance: .; v_gene: TRBV5-8; CDR3nt: TGTGCCAGCACCTTGACAGGGTTCCTTAGCAATCAGCCCCAGCATTTT; CDR3aa: CASTLTGFLSNQPQHF
j_gene: TRBJ1-2; d_gene: TRBD1; abundance: .; v_gene: TRBV27; CDR3nt: TGTGCCAGCGGCCCCATGACAGGGGAGTACTATGGCTACACCTTC; CDR3aa: CASGPMTGEYYGYTF
j_gene: TRBJ2-5; d_gene: .; abundance: .; v_gene: TRBV5-1; CDR3nt: TGCGCCAGCAGCTTGATAACCGACCAAGAGACCCAGTACTTC; CDR3aa: CASSLITDQETQYF
j_gene: TRBJ1-1; d_gene: .; abundance: .; v_gene: TRBV12-1; CDR3nt: TGTGCCAGCAGCTCCCTGGAGGAGGCTGAAGCTTTCTTT; CDR3aa: CASSSLEEAEAFF
j_gene: TRBJ2-3; d_gene: .; abundance: .; v_gene: TRBV11-3; CDR3nt: TGTGCCAGCAGCTTAGGATTCGGGGGTTCAGATACGCAGTATTTT; CDR3aa: CASSLGFGGSDTQYF
j_gene: TRBJ2-7; d_gene: TRBD1; abundance: .; v_gene: TRBV28; CDR3nt: TGTGCCAGCAGTTTGGCCGGGACAGGGGGCTACGAGCAGTACTTC; CDR3aa: CASSLAGTGGYEQYF
j_gene: TRBJ1-2; d_gene: .; abundance: .; v_gene: TRBV19; CDR3nt: TGTGCCAGTAGTCTCTACTCCTCTTCGGGCGGGAAAGGCTACACCTTC; CDR3aa: CASSLYSSSGGKGYTF
j_gene: TRBJ1-1; d_gene: .; abundance: .; v_gene: TRBV10-3; CDR3nt: TGTGCCATCAGTGAGAGTAAGGGAGCAGGACGGAACACTGAAGCTTTCTTT; CDR3aa: CAISESKGAGRNTEAFF
j_gene: TRBJ2-7; d_gene: .; abundance: once; v_gene: TRBV4-3; CDR3nt: TGCGCCAGCAGCCAAGCGTTTAGCGGCGCTTACGAGCAGTACTTC; CDR3aa: CASSQAFSGAYEQYF
j_gene: TRBJ2-5; d_gene: TRBD2; abundance: few; v_gene: TRBV7-2; CDR3nt: TGTGCCAGCAGCTTAGCGTCGTCTAGCGGGGGGGCCGAGACCCAGTACTTC; CDR3aa: CASSLASSSGGAETQYF
j_gene: TRBJ1-2; d_gene: .; abundance: .; v_gene: TRBV7-9; CDR3nt: TGTGCCAGCAGCCCCTGGCAGGGAACAAATGGCTACACCTTC; CDR3aa: CASSPWQGTNGYTF
j_gene: TRBJ1-6; d_gene: .; abundance: .; v_gene: TRBV27; CDR3nt: TGTGCCAGCAGCCTGGGACGGAATAATTCACCCCTCCACTTT; CDR3aa: CASSLGRNNSPLHF
j_gene: TRBJ1-2; d_gene: .; abundance: .; v_gene: TRBV30; CDR3nt: TGTGCCTGGAACGAGGGGTATGGCTACACCTTC; CDR3aa: CAWNEGYGYTF
j_gene: TRBJ2-3; d_gene: TRBD2; abundance: .; v_gene: TRBV28; CDR3nt: TGTGCCAGCAGCCCTAGAGGCGGGGGGGCAGATACGCAGTATTTT; CDR3aa: CASSPRGGGADTQYF
j_gene: TRBJ2-3; d_gene: .; abundance: .; v_gene: TRBV5-1; CDR3nt: TGCGCCAGCAGCTTGGCCGGGAGCACAGATACGCAGTATTTT; CDR3aa: CASSLAGSTDTQYF
j_gene: TRBJ2-3; d_gene: .; abundance: .; v_gene: TRBV7-2; CDR3nt: TGTGCCAGCAGCTTAGGGCGTGGGAGTACCACAGATACGCAGTATTTT; CDR3aa: CASSLGRGSTTDTQYF
j_gene: TRBJ2-1; d_gene: .; abundance: few; v_gene: TRBV11-2; CDR3nt: TGTGCCAGCAGCTTTGAAACCGCGTCCTACAATGAGCAGTTCTTC; CDR3aa: CASSFETASYNEQFF
j_gene: TRBJ2-5; d_gene: .; abundance: .; v_gene: TRBV11-2; CDR3nt: TGTGCCAGCAGCTCCGGCGGGACTCGGCAAGAGACCCAGTACTTC; CDR3aa: CASSSGGTRQETQYF
j_gene: TRBJ1-2; d_gene: .; abundance: .; v_gene: TRBV7-8; CDR3nt: TGTGCCAGCAGCTTAGTTTCGGAACATGGCTACACCTTC; CDR3aa: CASSLVSEHGYTF
j_gene: TRBJ2-1; d_gene: TRBD2; abundance: few; v_gene: TRBV4-1; CDR3nt: TGCGCCAGCAGCCAATCAGCCGGGGGGGGTGCCTCGGGTGAGCAGTTCTTC; CDR3aa: CASSQSAGGGASGEQFF
j_gene: TRBJ2-3; d_gene: TRBD2; abundance: once; v_gene: TRBV9; CDR3nt: TGTGCCAGCAGCGTAGCTCCGCTAGCGGGGAAGGATACGCAGTATTTT; CDR3aa: CASSVAPLAGKDTQYF
j_gene: TRBJ1-5; d_gene: .; abundance: .; v_gene: TRBV28; CDR3nt: TGTGCCAGCAGAGGGGGCAATCAGCCCCAGCATTTT; CDR3aa: CASRGGNQPQHF
j_gene: TRBJ1-1; d_gene: TRBD1; abundance: .; v_gene: TRBV11-2; CDR3nt: TGTGCCAGCAGCTCGCTCAGGGGGCGAATGAACACTGAAGCTTTCTTT; CDR3aa: CASSSLRGRMNTEAFF
j_gene: TRBJ2-1; d_gene: .; abundance: .; v_gene: TRBV9; CDR3nt: TGTGCCAGCAGCGTAGGGGGGACATACAATGAGCAGTTCTTC; CDR3aa: CASSVGGTYNEQFF